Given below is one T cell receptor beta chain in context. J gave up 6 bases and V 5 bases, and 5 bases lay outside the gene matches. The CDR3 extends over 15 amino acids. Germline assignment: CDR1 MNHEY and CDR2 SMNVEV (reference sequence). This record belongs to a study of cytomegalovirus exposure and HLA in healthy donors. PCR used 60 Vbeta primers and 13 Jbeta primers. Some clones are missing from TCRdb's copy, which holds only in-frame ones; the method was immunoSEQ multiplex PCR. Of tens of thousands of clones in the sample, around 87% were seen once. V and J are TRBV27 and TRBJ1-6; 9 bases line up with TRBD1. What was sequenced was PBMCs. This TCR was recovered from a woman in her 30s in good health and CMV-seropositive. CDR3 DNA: TGTGCCAGCAGTATGGACAGGGGCACTAATTCACCCCTCCACTTT. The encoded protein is CASSMDRGTNSPLHF.